This TCR beta chain stems from a study of T cell repertoires in cytomegalovirus infection. The wider study: The public TCR beta signatures pointed to both CMV infection and matching HLA type. Findings of the study overall: CMV carriers having the relevant HLA were flagged by cumulative public TCR beta family frequency. HLA-C-restricted, CMV-specific TCR beta clonotypes were dominant ex vivo.

TCRdb reprocessed the reads with MiXCR, giving one entry per CDR3 protein. This table holds fewer than 550,000 distinct CDR3 sequences, about 11% found once. In this sample, this clonotype turned up a few times. Its antigen is not known. This receptor was identified in a human donor in good health (CMV status not recorded). Some clones in this sample may be carry-over from other donors' samples. The material sequenced was PBMCs.

CDR3 region: CAIMGLADSSYEQYF. CDR3 DNA: TGTGCCATCATGGGACTAGCGGACAGCTCCTACGAGCAGTACTTC. The chain combines TRBV10-3 with TRBJ2-7; 11 bases agree with TRBD2. V dropped 7 bases and J dropped 0; count of bases not matched to a gene: 5. The CDR3 length is 15 residues. The V gene's germline CDR1 is ENHRY and CDR2 SYGVKD.